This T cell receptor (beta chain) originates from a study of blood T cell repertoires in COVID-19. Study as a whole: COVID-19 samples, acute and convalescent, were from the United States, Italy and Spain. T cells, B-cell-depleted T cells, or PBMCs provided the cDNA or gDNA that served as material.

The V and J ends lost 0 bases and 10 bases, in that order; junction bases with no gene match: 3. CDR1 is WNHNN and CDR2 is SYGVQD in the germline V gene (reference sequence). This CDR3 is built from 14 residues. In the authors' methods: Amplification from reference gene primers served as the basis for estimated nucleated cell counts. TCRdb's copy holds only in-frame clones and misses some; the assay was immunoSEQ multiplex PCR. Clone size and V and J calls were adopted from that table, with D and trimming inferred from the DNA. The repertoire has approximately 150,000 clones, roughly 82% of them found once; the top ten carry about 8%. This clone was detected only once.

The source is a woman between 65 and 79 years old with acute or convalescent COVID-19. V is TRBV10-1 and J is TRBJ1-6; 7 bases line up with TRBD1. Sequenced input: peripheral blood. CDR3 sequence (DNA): TGCGCCAGCAGTGAGTCAGGGGGCACCTCACCCCTCCACTTT. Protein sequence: CASSESGGTSPLHF.